This T cell receptor (beta chain) was profiled in a study of blood T cell repertoires in COVID-19. Overall study context: Whether acute or convalescent, the COVID-19 samples came from the United States, Italy and Spain. The cDNA or gDNA used as material had been derived from T cells, B-cell-depleted T cells, or PBMCs.

In the source study's methods: Using reference gene primer amplification, nucleated cell counts were estimated. Sequencing used immunoSEQ multiplex PCR; TCRdb keeps in-frame clones, though not all of them. V, J and clone size reflect that table, while D and trimming were determined from the DNA. Seen here are some 87,000 clones, over 70% observed once, and the top ten hold around a quarter. This clone has only one observation. Sequencing used peripheral blood. The TCR originated in a man aged 80 or over with active or convalescent COVID-19.

The DNA of the CDR3 is TGTGCCAGCAACAGTCAGGGCCAACCCTACGAGCAGTACTTC. It yields the protein CASNSQGQPYEQYF. The chain uses TRBV2 and TRBJ2-7; possibly TRBD1 for D (5 bases). Looked up from germline, CDR1 is SNHLY and CDR2 is FYNNEI. The CDR3 loop spans 14 amino acids. The V end lost 7 bases, the J end lost 2 bases, and 15 bases lay between the germline ends.